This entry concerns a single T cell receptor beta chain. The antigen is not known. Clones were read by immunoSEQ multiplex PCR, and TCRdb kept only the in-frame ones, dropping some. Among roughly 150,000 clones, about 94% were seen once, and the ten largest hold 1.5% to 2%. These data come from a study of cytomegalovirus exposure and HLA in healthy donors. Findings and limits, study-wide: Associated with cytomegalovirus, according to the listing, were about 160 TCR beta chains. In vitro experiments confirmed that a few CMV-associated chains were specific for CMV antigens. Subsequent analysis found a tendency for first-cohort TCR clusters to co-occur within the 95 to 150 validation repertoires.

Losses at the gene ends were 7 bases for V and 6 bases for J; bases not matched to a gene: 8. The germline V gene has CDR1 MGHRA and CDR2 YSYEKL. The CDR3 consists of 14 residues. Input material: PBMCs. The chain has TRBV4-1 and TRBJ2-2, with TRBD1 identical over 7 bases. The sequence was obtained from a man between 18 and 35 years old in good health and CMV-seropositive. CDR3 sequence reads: CASMKGAWPGELFF. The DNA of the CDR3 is TGCGCCAGCATGAAGGGGGCCTGGCCCGGGGAGCTGTTTTTT.